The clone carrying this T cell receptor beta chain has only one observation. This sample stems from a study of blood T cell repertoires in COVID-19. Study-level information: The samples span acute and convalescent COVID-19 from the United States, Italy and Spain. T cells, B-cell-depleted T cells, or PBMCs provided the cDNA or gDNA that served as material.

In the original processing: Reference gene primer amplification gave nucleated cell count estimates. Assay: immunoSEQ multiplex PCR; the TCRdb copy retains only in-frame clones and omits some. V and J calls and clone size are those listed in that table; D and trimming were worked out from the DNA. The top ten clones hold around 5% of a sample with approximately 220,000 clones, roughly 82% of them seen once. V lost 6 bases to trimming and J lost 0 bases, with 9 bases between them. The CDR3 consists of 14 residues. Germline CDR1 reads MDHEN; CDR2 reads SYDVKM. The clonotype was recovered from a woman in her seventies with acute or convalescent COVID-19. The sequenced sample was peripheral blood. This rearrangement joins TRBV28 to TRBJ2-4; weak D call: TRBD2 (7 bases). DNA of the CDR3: TGTGCCAGCAGAGGGGGGGTAGCCAAAAACATTCAGTACTTC. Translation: CASRGGVAKNIQYF.